Below are 6 T cell receptor beta chains sequenced from a single sample in a study of T cells in Graves' hyperthyroidism and ophthalmopathy. Amplification yielded TCR beta CDR3 regions, with RNA transcripts as the source. HTBI primers drove first-round RT-PCR of the TCR CDR3. TCRdb reprocessed the multiplex PCR reads via MiXCR and lists one record per CDR3 protein. The sample has about 640,000 distinct CDR3 sequences; 20% to 25% are singletons. Input material: blood. The source of these receptors is a man aged 25 to 40 with Graves' ophthalmopathy.

Of note for this clonotype: This may arise from a read error, as a much more abundant clone is one base away. This chain joins TRBV2 and TRBJ1-5; TRBD1 aligns across 9 bases. Germline assignment: CDR1 SNHLY and CDR2 FYNNEI. The CDR3 is 14 residues long. Trimming cost V 6 bases and J 5 bases; bases outside gene matches: 5. CDR3: CASRGTGNDQPQHF. The CDR3 DNA follows: TGTGCCAGCAGGGGGACAGGGAACGATCAGCCCCAGCATTTT.

The rearrangement uses TRBV5-1 and TRBJ1-1, with D uncertain. V was pared by 1 base and J by 0 bases, with 16 bases between. CDR1 and CDR2 (germline): SGHRS, YFSETQ. The CDR3 has 17 amino acids. CDR3 loop: CASSLFPTDQLNTEAFF. In DNA, the CDR3 is TGCGCCAGCAGCTTGTTCCCGACGGACCAATTGAACACTGAAGCTTTCTTT.

A few counts support this clonotype. This chain links TRBV10-3 with TRBJ2-7, with 7 bases that match TRBD1. The CDR3 has 14 amino acids. The J segment lost 0 bases and the V segment lost 10 bases, leaving 9 bases of the junction unmatched. CDR1 ENHRY and CDR2 SYGVKD come from the germline V gene. The CDR3 bases are TGTGCCACTGGACAGGTTAGCGCCTCCTACGAGCAGTACTTC. Translating gives CATGQVSASYEQYF.

This clonotype turned up a few times. The chain has TRBV28 and TRBJ2-7, with 9 nucleotides matching TRBD2. Germline CDR1 reads MDHEN; CDR2 reads SYDVKM. V was pared by 5 bases and J by 3 bases, with 11 bases of the junction left unmatched. The CDR3 length is 16 residues. CDR3 in amino acids: CASSTDTGTSNYEQYF. For the CDR3, the DNA is TGTGCCAGCAGTACTGATACCGGGACTAGCAACTACGAGCAGTACTTC.

The CDR3 coding sequence is TGTGCCAGCAGCTTAGGGGACAGTTATTCACCCCTCCACTTT. Amino acids: CASSLGDSYSPLHF. The chain uses TRBV7-9 and TRBJ1-6, with 7 bases identical to TRBD1. The V gene end was trimmed by 1 base and the J gene end by 8 bases; junction bases not matched to a gene: 2. The germline CDR1 and CDR2 sequences are SEHNR and FQNEAQ (reference sequence). The CDR3 runs to 14 residues.

This clonotype came up a few times. V usage is TRBV28 and J usage is TRBJ1-5; D is unresolved. CDR3 length: 15 amino acids. The germline V gene has CDR1 MDHEN and CDR2 SYDVKM. V lost 3 bases and J 4 bases, leaving 13 bases between the germline ends. This chain's CDR3 is CASSFNGQVNQPQHF. The CDR3 bases are TGTGCCAGCAGTTTCAACGGGCAGGTTAATCAGCCCCAGCATTTT. Full variable domain (outside the CDR3, taken from reference TRBV28 and TRBJ1-5): DVKVTQSSRYLVKRTGEKVFLECVQDMDHENMFWYRQDPGLGLRLIYFSYDVKMKEKGDIPEGYSVSREKKERFSLILESASTNQTSMYLCASSFNGQVNQPQHFGDGTRLSIL.